The rows below give T cell receptor beta chains drawn from one sample of a study of blood T cell repertoires in COVID-19. The data were produced by immunoSEQ multiplex PCR, yet TCRdb's version contains in-frame clones alone and is incomplete. The sample has over 70,000 clones, about 87% seen once. The specimen sequenced was peripheral blood. These receptors originate from a man aged 80 or over with acute or convalescent COVID-19. The CDR3 runs from the conserved cysteine through the conserved F or W. Fields, in order: clone size, V gene, J gene, CDR3 protein. Part of the rows lack a size; the others show once, few, many or a class for expanded clones.

.	TRBV19	TRBJ2-4	CASGDRENIQYF
.	TRBV12-3/TRBV12-4	TRBJ2-7	CASSLEGIYEQYF
.	TRBV19	TRBJ2-1	CASSVSSSALDQFF
.	TRBV6-2/TRBV6-3	TRBJ1-1	CASSYDRVRVNTEAFF
.	TRBV4-1	TRBJ1-1	CASSQATVNTEAFF
.	TRBV11-3	TRBJ2-1	CASSLGSGRAGNEQFF
once	TRBV5-5	TRBJ1-1	CASSPPGGTEAFF
.	TRBV19	TRBJ1-5	CASSIGGNQPQHF
.	TRBV3-1/TRBV3-2	TRBJ1-4	CASSQTGTLAWRKLFF
.	TRBV10-1	TRBJ1-4	CASSVGGTNEKLFF
.	TRBV12-3/TRBV12-4	TRBJ2-5	CASTWGVQETQYF
.	TRBV5-1	TRBJ2-3	CASSNSGMNTDTQYF
.	TRBV9	TRBJ1-3	CASRASSGNTIYF